The 10 T cell receptor beta chains reported below all come from one sample, sequenced in a study of a mutant IDH1 vaccine in newly diagnosed glioma. Repertoires were generated with immunoSEQ multiplex PCR, while TCRdb's copy carries only in-frame clones and drops some. The repertoire includes about 28,000 clones, roughly 90% of them detected once, and 20% sits in the top ten. Regarding time point: week 5, during vaccination. One vaccine dose held 300 ug of mutant IDH1 20-mer peptide and came with topical imiquimod. The antigens for these receptors are not known. Source: PBMCs, taken from a glioma patient whose treatment included an IDH1 peptide vaccine. These receptors came from a man aged 18 to 29 with glioma.

The chain couples TRBV30 to TRBJ1-5, with 9 bases matching TRBD1. This CDR3 region has 14 residues. The V segment lost 1 base and the J segment 2 bases; nucleotides outside the gene matches: 0. Per the germline V gene, CDR1 is GTSNPN and CDR2 is SVGIG (reference sequence). The CDR3 reads CAWSGQGGNQPQHF. Here the CDR3 DNA reads TGTGCCTGGAGTGGACAGGGGGGCAATCAGCCCCAGCATTTT.

The chain joins TRBV7-2 to TRBJ1-4, with 8 bases matching TRBD1. After removal of 4 bases from V and 5 bases from J, the junction contained 6 bases not matched to a gene. The CDR3 loop spans 15 amino acids. CDR1 is SGHTA and CDR2 is FQGNSA in the germline V gene. CDR3 protein: CASSYHRTGNEKLFF. The CDR3 DNA is TGTGCCAGCAGCTACCACAGGACAGGGAATGAAAAACTGTTTTTT.

The rearrangement links TRBV29-1 to TRBJ1-2; 10 bases align to TRBD1. The germline CDR1 and CDR2 sequences are SQVTM and ANQGSEA. Trimming took 3 bases from V and 8 from J; bases not matched to a gene: 6. The CDR3 extends over 13 amino acids. The CDR3 spells CSVDLDRGRGYTF. For the CDR3, the DNA is TGCAGCGTTGACCTCGACAGGGGGCGCGGCTACACCTTC.

J is TRBJ1-3 and V is TRBV30; no definite D call. Trimming took 1 base from V and 9 from J, leaving 7 bases between them. The CDR3 spans 11 residues. Germline CDR1 and CDR2: GTSNPN and SVGIG (reference sequence). This CDR3 reads CAWSEMSTIYF. The CDR3, as DNA: TGTGCCTGGAGTGAGATGAGCACCATATATTTT.

This chain links TRBV20-1 with TRBJ2-2; 7 bases align to TRBD2. CDR1 is DFQATT and CDR2 is SNEGSKA in the germline V gene (reference sequence). J was trimmed by 7 bases and V by 6 bases; bases with no gene match: 2. CDR3 length: 11 amino acids. The CDR3 is CSAPGGGELFF. DNA of the CDR3: TGCAGTGCACCGGGGGGCGGGGAGCTGTTTTTT.

The V call is TRBV4-3, the J call TRBJ1-1; D is unresolved. V was shortened by 0 bases and J by 0 bases, with 11 bases between the two germline ends. The length of the CDR3 is 16 residues. In germline, CDR1 is LGHNA, CDR2 YSLEER. CDR3 nucleotides: TGCGCCAGCAGCCAAGATAGGCAGGCCTTGAACACTGAAGCTTTCTTT. Encoded protein: CASSQDRQALNTEAFF.

This rearrangement joins TRBV5-1 to TRBJ1-1; D is undetermined. With 6 bases removed from V and 1 base from J, the gap between germline ends came to 13 bases. Germline V gene sequence: CDR1 SGHRS, CDR2 YFSETQ. This CDR3 has 14 amino acids. CDR3 in amino acids: CASTDKRPNTEAFF. Here the CDR3 DNA reads TGCGCCAGCACAGATAAAAGACCGAACACTGAAGCTTTCTTT.

The rearrangement joins TRBV18 to TRBJ1-3, with unresolved D. From germline, CDR1 is KGHSH and CDR2 LQKENI. V dropped 1 base and J dropped 0 bases, with 10 bases sitting between them. The CDR3 runs to 16 residues. DNA of the CDR3: TGTGCCAGCTCACCACTCATAGAGGACTCTGGAAACACCATATATTTT. Translated: CASSPLIEDSGNTIYF.

The V call is TRBV7-9, the J call TRBJ1-1; D remains unclear. Trimming shortened V by 5 bases and J by 0 bases, and 7 bases separated the two germline ends. Germline V gene lookup returns CDR1 SEHNR and CDR2 FQNEAQ (reference sequence). This CDR3 is built from 13 residues. The CDR3 nucleotides are TGTGCCAGCAGCCCGCTTTTGAACACTGAAGCTTTCTTT. Amino acid sequence: CASSPLLNTEAFF.

The rearrangement uses TRBV20-1 and TRBJ1-2; D gene uncertain. Germline V CDR1 and CDR2: DFQATT, SNEGSKA (reference sequence). This CDR3 comprises 10 residues. V lost 6 bases to trimming and J lost 8 bases, with 10 bases between them. The DNA of the CDR3 is TGCAGTGCCGCCTCGTACGGCTACACCTTC. Translating gives CSAASYGYTF.